Presented here are 6 T cell receptor beta chains from one specimen sequenced in a study of early T cells in non-severe SARS-CoV-2 infection. TCRdb re-analysed the 5' RACE reads in MiXCR, keeping a single row per CDR3 protein. The top ten clones hold 8.5% to 9.5% of a sample with some 60,000 distinct CDR3 sequences, 10% of them seen once. Sequenced: whole blood. Receptors originate from an adult who was a healthcare worker with PCR-confirmed SARS-CoV-2 infection or an uninfected control (not recorded which).

This clonotype was observed many times. The chain links TRBV10-2 to TRBJ1-1; 9 positions match TRBD1. Germline loops: CDR1 WSHSY, CDR2 SAAADI. The CDR3 has 14 residues. With V trimmed by 5 bases and J by 1 base, 2 bases remained unmatched. The CDR3 bases are TGCGCCAGCAGTCCGACAGGGGGGAACACTGAAGCTTTCTTT. Protein: CASSPTGGNTEAFF.

This clonotype was counted ten times or more. J is TRBJ1-6 and V is TRBV19; D might be TRBD1 (5 bases). The CDR3 loop spans 14 amino acids. Between the trimmed V and J ends, which lost 3 bases and 3 bases, there was a span of 6 bases. The germline CDR1 and CDR2 sequences are LNHDA and SQIVND (reference sequence). The CDR3 nucleotides read TGTGCCAGTAGTATGGGGGGCTATAATTCACCCCTCCACTTT. It specifies CASSMGGYNSPLHF.

This clonotype was observed a few times. The chain couples TRBV20-1 to TRBJ2-7; D unclear. Looked up from germline, CDR1 is DFQATT and CDR2 is SNEGSKA (reference sequence). This CDR3 has 11 amino acids. The V and J ends lost 0 bases and 7 bases respectively, with 7 bases between them. CDR3 DNA: TGCAGTGCTAGAGATTTTGGGGAGCAGTACTTC. It codes for CSARDFGEQYF.

This clonotype was observed a few times. The chain employs TRBV19 and TRBJ1-2; D is unresolved. The CDR3 extends over 15 amino acids. The ends were cut back, 7 bases at V and 2 bases at J, with 17 bases in the middle. Germline V gene data show CDR1 as LNHDA and CDR2 as SQIVND (reference sequence). The CDR3 loop reads CASTRFSEGNYGYTF. The CDR3 DNA sequence: TGTGCCAGTACCCGTTTTAGCGAGGGAAACTATGGCTACACCTTC.

The rearrangement uses TRBV10-1 and TRBJ1-1; 8 nucleotides line up with TRBD1. This CDR3 region has 16 residues. Unmatched junction bases numbered 9, after V lost 2 bases and J lost 4 bases. Per the germline V gene, CDR1 is WNHNN and CDR2 is SYGVQD (reference sequence). CDR3: CASSEIRTGSITEAFF. The CDR3 DNA follows: TGCGCCAGCAGTGAGATCAGGACAGGGAGTATCACTGAAGCTTTCTTT.

This clonotype appeared a few times. This chain joins TRBV6-2 or TRBV6-3 and TRBJ1-1, with D maybe TRBD1 (5 bases). The CDR3 covers 12 residues. Germline CDR1 and CDR2: MNHEY and SVGEGT. V was trimmed by 6 bases and J by 7 bases, leaving 12 bases between them. The CDR3 DNA reads TGTGCCAGCAGAAGGGGATTCGGTGAAGCTTTCTTT. Translated, it gives CASRRGFGEAFF.